The 5 T cell receptor beta chains given below trace back to one sample, sequenced in a study of T-cell reconstitution after alpha-beta-depleted transplantation in children. Researchers prepared the TCRbeta library using unique molecular identifiers, the study reports. TCRdb re-analysed the PCR reads in MiXCR, keeping a single row per CDR3 protein. The sample has over 200,000 distinct CDR3 sequences; approximately 15% are singletons. The specimen was PBMCs, mostly from graft donor cells, collected 360 days after TCRalphabeta/CD19-depleted stem cell transplant. These receptors came from a male patient between 2 and 10 years old who had a stem cell transplant for acute lymphoblastic leukemia, so the T cells may come from the graft donor.

V is TRBV5-1 and J is TRBJ2-7; D may match TRBD1 or TRBD2 (6 bases each). Between the trimmed V and J ends, which lost 3 bases and 2 bases, there was a span of 30 bases. The V gene's germline CDR1 is SGHRS and CDR2 YFSETQ. The CDR3 sequence is 20 residues long. The CDR3 coding sequence is TGCGCCAGCAGCTCGCGGAATCCGGGCTCCCGGGGGCGCGTTACCTACGAGCAGTACTTC. Translated: CASSSRNPGSRGRVTYEQYF.

The table lists this clonotype with a few counts. CDR3 sequence: CSVEDPGSSYEQYF. The CDR3 DNA follows: TGCAGCGTTGAAGACCCAGGGAGCTCCTACGAGCAGTACTTC. The rearrangement links TRBV29-1 to TRBJ2-7, with D perhaps assigned TRBD1 or TRBD2 (5 bases each). V lost 0 bases, J lost 0 bases, and 9 bases lay in between. This CDR3 comprises 14 residues. Germline CDR1 and CDR2: SQVTM and ANQGSEA.

In this sample, this clonotype turned up a few times. CDR3 DNA sequence: TGCGCCAGCAGCCTAGACCCGGGATCCACCGGGGAGCTGTTTTTT. Translated, it gives CASSLDPGSTGELFF. The chain is built from TRBV4-3 and TRBJ2-2, with a weak D call TRBD2 (5 bases). CDR1 is LGHNA, CDR2 YSLEER, per germline. The CDR3 contains 15 residues. V lost 4 bases and J 4 bases, leaving 13 bases between the germline ends.

This rearrangement joins TRBV19 to TRBJ1-5; no clear D gene. In germline, CDR1 is LNHDA, CDR2 SQIVND (reference sequence). This CDR3 is 15 amino acids long. Trimming took 7 bases from V and 3 from J, leaving 16 bases between them. Written as DNA, the CDR3 is TGTGCCAGTATTTCGTTGTACGGGAACAATCAGCCCCAGCATTTT. It specifies CASISLYGNNQPQHF.

In its sample, this clonotype was seen a few times. The V gene is TRBV7-9, the J gene TRBJ1-2; TRBD1 agrees at 8 bases. In germline, CDR1 is SEHNR, CDR2 FQNEAQ (reference sequence). This CDR3 has 15 amino acids. Germline trimming cut 2 bases from V and 4 bases from J; bases unmatched to any gene: 6. The CDR3 region has the DNA TGTGCCAGCAGCTTACCCGGGACAGGCACCTATGGCTACACCTTC. The encoded protein is CASSLPGTGTYGYTF.